This T cell receptor beta chain was observed in a study of T cell repertoires in cytomegalovirus infection (dated by TCRdb to the late 2010s). Regarding the complete study: Alongside well-studied HLA-B-restricted epitopes, the peptide stimulations were aimed at recently identified HLA-C-restricted CMV epitopes, whose presentation resists viral immunomodulation. Donor HLA type was relevant to the analysis, as public TCR beta signatures indicated carriage of CMV infection together with the matching HLA type. Findings and caveats that apply to the study as a whole: In both this cohort and an independent cohort of several hundred donors, the cumulative frequency of public TCR beta family members distinguished carriers of CMV infection plus the relevant HLA type. The ex vivo response was dominated by HLA-C-restricted CMV-specific TCR beta clonotypes, and the single most frequent clonotype in two of eight donors was supplied by these HLA-C-restricted clonotypes.

The sequencer listed for this sample is Illumina HiSeq 1500. Using fastp at Q25 and MiXCR, TCRdb reprocessed the public reads and kept productive beta chains. Rows are unified per CDR3 protein, each entry keeping the most common DNA and genes. Recorded for this sample are some 940,000 distinct CDR3 sequences; 30% to 40% of them occurred a single time. Over 13% of the sample is in the top ten clones. Read against the paper, the sample's treatment or condition label means: in vitro stimulation with specific CMV peptide epitopes to enrich CMV-specific T cells. This clonotype was seen at least ten times. Its recognized antigen is unknown. Qualities for individual bases were not recorded, and no much larger clone is one base off. CDR1 SGHVS and CDR2 FQNEAQ were looked up in the germline V gene. The CDR3 covers 16 residues, taking in both the cysteine and the phenylalanine. The entry retains the CDR3 DNA only, 48 bases that are in frame from base 1. Cut back by 5 bases and 0 bases, the V and J ends lie 14 bases apart.

This chain joins TRBV7-8 to TRBJ1-5; matching of 5 bases hints at TRBD1 as the D gene. Sequences were derived from cultured CD8+ T cells from PBMCs, sampled from culture after CMV antigen stimulation. This clonotype originated in a human donor in good health (CMV status not recorded). Some clones in this sample may be carry-over from other donors' samples. The sequenced DNA is TGTGCCAGCAGCCCCCGGGACGGCAATAGCAATCAGCCCCAGCATTTT. This is translated as CASSPRDGNSNQPQHF.